This T cell receptor beta chain is from a study of CD8 T cells in Susac syndrome. V was trimmed by 3 bases and J by 5 bases, leaving 7 bases between them. The CDR3 runs 11 residues. CDR1 GTSNPN and CDR2 SVGIG come from the germline V gene (reference sequence). TEMRA cells were FACS-enriched, with CD8+ and CD4+ T cells isolated negatively. RNA totalling roughly 0.45 to 1 ug underwent reverse transcription with random hexamers. Using its own MiXCR run on the immunoSEQ multiplex PCR reads, TCRdb lists one record per CDR3 protein. This table has some 130,000 distinct CDR3 sequences, roughly 76% appearing once.

The chain links TRBV30 to TRBJ2-5; perhaps TRBD1 as D (5 bases). The sequence was collected from a human donor with multiple sclerosis. The sample comprised CD8+ T cells from PBMCs. In DNA, the CDR3 is TGTGCCTGGAGGACAGCCGAGACCCAGTACTTC. This translates into CAWRTAETQYF.